Following are 9 T cell receptor beta chains from one sample sequenced in a study of T cell repertoires in cytomegalovirus infection. TCRdb re-called the reads with MiXCR, one entry per CDR3 protein. This table has roughly 300,000 distinct CDR3 sequences, more than 20% appearing once. The sample consisted of PBMCs. The receptors originated from a human donor in good health (CMV status not recorded). Some clones in this sample may be carry-over from other donors' samples.

This clonotype was observed at least ten times. J is TRBJ2-1 and V is TRBV12-3 or TRBV12-4; TRBD2 matches at 9 bases. Trimming cost V 6 bases and J 4 bases; bases outside gene matches: 7. The CDR3 has 15 amino acids. This chain's CDR3 is CASSQGAGGYNEQFF. The CDR3 region has the DNA TGTGCCAGCAGCCAAGGAGCGGGGGGTTACAATGAGCAGTTCTTC.

The CDR3 DNA sequence: TGTGCCAGTAGTAACAGGGGAACCGGGGAGCTGTTTTTT. Translated: CASSNRGTGELFF. This sequence joins TRBV19 and TRBJ2-2; 7 nucleotides line up with TRBD1. This CDR3 is built from 13 residues. Germline V gives CDR1 LNHDA, CDR2 SQIVND (reference sequence). The V segment lost 4 bases and the J segment 5 bases; nucleotides outside the gene matches: 1.

Ten or more counts support this clonotype. The V and J genes are TRBV12-3 or TRBV12-4 and TRBJ1-5; perhaps TRBD1 as D (5 bases). The CDR3 has 15 amino acids. The V and J ends lost 5 bases and 0 bases respectively, with 11 bases between them. The CDR3 region has the DNA TGTGCCAGCAGTCGGGGGGAGAATAGCAATCAGCCCCAGCATTTT. Protein sequence: CASSRGENSNQPQHF.

This clonotype was found a few times. The chain recombines TRBV18 with TRBJ2-1; no reliable D call. Trimming removed 6 bases from V and 0 bases from J, with 21 bases in between. Germline CDR1 KGHSH, CDR2 LQKENI. The CDR3 is 18 amino acids. The CDR3 is CASSYILTTPGSYNEQFF. CDR3 nucleotide sequence: TGTGCCAGCTCCTATATACTAACGACACCCGGCTCCTACAATGAGCAGTTCTTC.

There are many counts of this clonotype. V gene TRBV7-2 combines with J gene TRBJ1-2, with D uncertain. The CDR3 is 12 residues long. V lost 1 base and J 4 bases, leaving 4 bases between the germline ends. Germline lookup yields CDR1 SGHTA and CDR2 FQGNSA. CDR3 region: CASSLVTYGYTF. The DNA for the CDR3 is TGTGCCAGCAGCTTAGTGACCTATGGCTACACCTTC.

There are many counts of this clonotype. The rearrangement links TRBV28 to TRBJ2-1; D assignment may be TRBD1 or TRBD2 (5 bases each). The V and J ends lost 5 bases and 5 bases respectively, with 16 bases between them. The CDR3 is 15 amino acids. The germline V gene has CDR1 MDHEN and CDR2 SYDVKM. CDR3 residues: CASSPGTNRNNEQFF. The CDR3, as DNA: TGTGCCAGCAGTCCAGGGACCAATCGGAACAATGAGCAGTTCTTC.

The V gene is TRBV6-2 or TRBV6-3, the J gene TRBJ1-5; 8 bases are shared with TRBD1. Unmatched junction bases numbered 16, after V lost 2 bases and J lost 1 base. The CDR3 loop spans 20 amino acids. Germline CDR1 MNHEY, CDR2 SVGEGT. The CDR3 is CASSYDLGQAGFGSNQPQHF. The CDR3 coding sequence is TGTGCCAGCAGTTACGACCTGGGACAGGCAGGATTCGGAAGCAATCAGCCCCAGCATTTT.

The CDR3 loop reads CASSPRQGYNYGYTF. The CDR3 DNA reads as TGTGCCAGCAGCCCGCGACAGGGGTATAACTATGGCTACACCTTC. The chain has TRBV7-9 and TRBJ1-2; TRBD1 aligns across 8 bases. After removal of 5 bases from V and 1 base from J, the junction contained 6 bases not matched to a gene. The CDR3 has 15 residues. CDR1 is SEHNR and CDR2 is FQNEAQ in the germline V gene (reference sequence).

This clonotype has a handful of counts. V usage is TRBV2 and J usage is TRBJ2-5; no firm D call. CDR1 and CDR2 from the germline V gene are SNHLY and FYNNEI. Deletions cut 5 bases from V and 7 bases from J, with 8 bases between. This CDR3 spans 11 amino acids. DNA for the CDR3: TGTGCCAGCAGTATGGTGGGGACCCAGTACTTC. Translating gives CASSMVGTQYF.